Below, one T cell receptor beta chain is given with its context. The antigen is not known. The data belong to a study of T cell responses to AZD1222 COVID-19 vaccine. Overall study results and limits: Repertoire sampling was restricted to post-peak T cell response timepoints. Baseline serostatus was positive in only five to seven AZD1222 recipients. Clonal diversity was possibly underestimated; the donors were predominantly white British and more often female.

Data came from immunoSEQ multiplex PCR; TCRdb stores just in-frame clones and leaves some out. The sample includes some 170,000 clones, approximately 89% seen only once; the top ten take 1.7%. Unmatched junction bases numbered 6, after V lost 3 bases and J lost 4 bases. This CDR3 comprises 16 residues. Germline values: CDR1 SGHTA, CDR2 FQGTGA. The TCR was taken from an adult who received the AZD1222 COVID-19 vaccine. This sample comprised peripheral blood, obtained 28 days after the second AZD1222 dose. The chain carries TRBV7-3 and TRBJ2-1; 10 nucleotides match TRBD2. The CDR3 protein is CASSFTGTSAYNEQFF. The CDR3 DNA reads TGTGCCAGCAGCTTTACCGGGACTAGCGCTTACAATGAGCAGTTCTTC.